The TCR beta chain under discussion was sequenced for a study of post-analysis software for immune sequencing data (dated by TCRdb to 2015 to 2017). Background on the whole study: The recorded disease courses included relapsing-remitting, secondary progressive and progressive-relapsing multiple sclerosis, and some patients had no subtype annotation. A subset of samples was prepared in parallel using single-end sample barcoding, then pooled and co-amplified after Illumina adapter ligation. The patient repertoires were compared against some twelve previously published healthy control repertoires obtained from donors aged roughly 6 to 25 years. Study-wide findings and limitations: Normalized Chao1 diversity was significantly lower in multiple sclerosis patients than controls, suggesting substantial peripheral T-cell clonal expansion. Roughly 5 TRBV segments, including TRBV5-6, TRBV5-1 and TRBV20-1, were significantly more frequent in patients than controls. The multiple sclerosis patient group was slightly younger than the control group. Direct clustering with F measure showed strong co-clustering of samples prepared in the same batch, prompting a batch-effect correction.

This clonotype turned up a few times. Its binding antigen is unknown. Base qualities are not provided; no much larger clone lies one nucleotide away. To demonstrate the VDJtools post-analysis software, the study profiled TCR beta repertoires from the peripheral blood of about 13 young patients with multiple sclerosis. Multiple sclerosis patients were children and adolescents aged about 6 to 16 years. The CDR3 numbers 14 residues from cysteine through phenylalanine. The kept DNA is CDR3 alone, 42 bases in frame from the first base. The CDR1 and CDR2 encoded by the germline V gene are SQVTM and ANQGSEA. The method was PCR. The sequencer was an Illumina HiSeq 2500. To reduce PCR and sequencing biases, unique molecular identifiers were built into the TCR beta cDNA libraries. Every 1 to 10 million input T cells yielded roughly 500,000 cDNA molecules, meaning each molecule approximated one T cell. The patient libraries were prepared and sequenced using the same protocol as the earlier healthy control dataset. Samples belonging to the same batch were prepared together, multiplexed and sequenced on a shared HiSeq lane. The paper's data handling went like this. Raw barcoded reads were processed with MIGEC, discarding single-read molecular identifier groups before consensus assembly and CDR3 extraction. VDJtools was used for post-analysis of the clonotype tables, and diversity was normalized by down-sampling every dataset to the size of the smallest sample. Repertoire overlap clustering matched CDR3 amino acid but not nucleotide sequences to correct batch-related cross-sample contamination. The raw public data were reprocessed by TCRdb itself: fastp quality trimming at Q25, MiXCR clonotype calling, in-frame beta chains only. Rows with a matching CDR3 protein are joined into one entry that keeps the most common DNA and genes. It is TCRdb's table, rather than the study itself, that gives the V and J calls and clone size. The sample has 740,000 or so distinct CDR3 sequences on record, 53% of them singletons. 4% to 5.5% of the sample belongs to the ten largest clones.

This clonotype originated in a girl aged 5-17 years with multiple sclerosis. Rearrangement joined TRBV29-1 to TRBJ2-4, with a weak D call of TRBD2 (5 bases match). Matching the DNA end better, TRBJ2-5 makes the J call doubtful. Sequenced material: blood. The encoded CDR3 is CSVKTWTRTETQYF. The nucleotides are TGCAGCGTTAAGACCTGGACTCGTACAGAGACCCAGTACTTC.